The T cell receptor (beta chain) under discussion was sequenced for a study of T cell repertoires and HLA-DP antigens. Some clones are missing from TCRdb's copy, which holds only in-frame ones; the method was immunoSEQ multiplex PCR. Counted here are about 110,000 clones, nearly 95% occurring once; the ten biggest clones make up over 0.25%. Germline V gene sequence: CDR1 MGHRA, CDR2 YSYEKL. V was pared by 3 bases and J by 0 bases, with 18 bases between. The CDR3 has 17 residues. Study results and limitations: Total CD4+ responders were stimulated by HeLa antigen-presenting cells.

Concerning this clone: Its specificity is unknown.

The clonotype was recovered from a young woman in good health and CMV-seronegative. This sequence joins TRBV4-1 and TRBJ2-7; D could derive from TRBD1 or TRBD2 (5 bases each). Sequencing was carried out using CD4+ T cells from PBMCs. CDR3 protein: CASSHRGWVGRSYEQYF. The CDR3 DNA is TGCGCCAGCAGCCATAGGGGCTGGGTGGGACGCTCCTACGAGCAGTACTTC.